These T cell receptor beta chains were read from a single sample in a study of T cells in Graves' hyperthyroidism and ophthalmopathy. TCRdb passed the multiplex PCR reads through MiXCR, listing each CDR3 protein once. The sample has approximately 630,000 distinct CDR3 sequences, 15% to 20% seen once. The sample taken for sequencing was blood. The origin of the receptors is a woman aged 25 to 39 with Graves' hyperthyroidism. CDR3s include the opening cysteine and the closing phenylalanine or tryptophan. A D gene is named only where the DNA matches it firmly. Clone size is given for some rows only: seen once, a few or many times, or a class if the clone is expanded.

clone size,J gene,D gene,V gene,CDR3 DNA,CDR3 protein
NA,TRBJ2-5,NA,TRBV5-1,TGCGCCAGCAGCTCGGGACGGGCCCAAGAGACCCAGTACTTC,CASSSGRAQETQYF
few,TRBJ2-1,NA,TRBV20-1,TGCAGTGCCCCTAGGGGTAGCTACAGGAATGAGCAGTTCTTC,CSAPRGSYRNEQFF
many,TRBJ1-2,NA,TRBV7-6,TGTGCCAGCAGCCCTGTTGCGGCCAACTATGGCTACACCTTC,CASSPVAANYGYTF
few,TRBJ2-1,TRBD2,TRBV6-1,TGTGCCAGCAGAGCGGGAGGGATAAATGAGCAGTTCTTC,CASRAGGINEQFF
many,TRBJ1-1,NA,TRBV20-1,TGCAGTGCTTCCGCTGGGACGGCGAACACTGAAGCTTTCTTT,CSASAGTANTEAFF
NA,TRBJ1-1,NA,TRBV28,TGTGCCAGCAGTTTGGGCCCTTTTCAGAACACTGAAGCTTTCTTT,CASSLGPFQNTEAFF
many,TRBJ2-1,NA,TRBV20-1,TGCAGTGCTAGGGCCCTAGTGGTGAACAATGAGCAGTTCTTC,CSARALVVNNEQFF
many,TRBJ1-1,NA,TRBV6-1,TGTGCCAGCAGTGAAAACGCAGGGCGAGCTTTCTTT,CASSENAGRAFF
NA,TRBJ2-2,TRBD2,TRBV5-6,TGTGCCAGCAGCTTAGTCTATGGACTAGCGGCCGAGAACACCGGGGAGCTGTTTTTT,CASSLVYGLAAENTGELFF
NA,TRBJ2-1,NA,TRBV4-1,TGCGCCAGCAGCCAAGTCGGGGTGGCTCGAAACAATGAGCAGTTCTTC,CASSQVGVARNNEQFF
few,TRBJ2-1,TRBD1,TRBV5-1,TGCGCCAGCAGCTTAGGACAGGATCCCTACAATGAGCAGTTCTTC,CASSLGQDPYNEQFF
NA,TRBJ2-1,TRBD2,TRBV2,TGTGCCGGCAGTGTGACTAGCGGACTATACAATGAGCAGTTCTTC,CAGSVTSGLYNEQFF
many,TRBJ2-1,TRBD1,TRBV7-8,TGTGCCAGCAGCTTAGCGGGACAGGGCCATGAGCAGTTCTTC,CASSLAGQGHEQFF
few,TRBJ2-4,NA,TRBV29-1,TGCAGCGTTTCGGGGCCGTTGGTCAAAAACATTCAGTACTTC,CSVSGPLVKNIQYF
NA,TRBJ2-5,TRBD2,TRBV29-1,TGCAGCGTTGTCCTAGCGGGAGAGACCCAGTACTTC,CSVVLAGETQYF
NA,TRBJ2-7,TRBD2,TRBV28,TGTGCCAGCAGTTCCCACCAACTAGCGGGAGGCTCCCCTTACGAGCAGTACTTC,CASSSHQLAGGSPYEQYF
many,TRBJ2-5,TRBD1,TRBV20-1,TGCAGTGCTGGGGACAGGGGGCGGTTTGGTGAGACCCAGTACTTC,CSAGDRGRFGETQYF
NA,TRBJ2-1,TRBD2,TRBV7-7,TGTGCTAGCTCTCGCGGGAGGGCCGCCTACAATGAGCAGTTCTTC,CASSRGRAAYNEQFF
NA,TRBJ2-7,TRBD1,TRBV4-1,TGCGCCAGCAGCCAGACAGGGGTCCCCTACTACGAGCAGTACTTC,CASSQTGVPYYEQYF
many,TRBJ2-3,NA,TRBV12-3/TRBV12-4,TGTGCCAGCAGCCCAGCGGGCACAGATACGCAGTATTTT,CASSPAGTDTQYF
few,TRBJ1-1,NA,TRBV28,TGTGCCAGCAGTTTTGGGGGTCCGGTTGGGGGAACTGAAGCTTTCTTT,CASSFGGPVGGTEAFF
many,TRBJ2-7,TRBD2,TRBV20-1,TGCAGTGCTAGGGTCGGGACTAGCGGAACCTACGAGCAGTACTTC,CSARVGTSGTYEQYF
few,TRBJ2-3,NA,TRBV11-1,TGTGCCAGCAGCTTACACGCAGATACGCAGTATTTT,CASSLHADTQYF
NA,TRBJ2-5,NA,TRBV3-2,TGTGCCAGCAGCCAAGATTCGGCTAACAGGGGGCGCAACTTC,CASSQDSANRGRNF
few,TRBJ1-4,NA,TRBV27,TGTGCCAGCAGTCCCCCGGGGGGGCGAGAAAAACTGTTTTTT,CASSPPGGREKLFF
NA,TRBJ2-7,TRBD2,TRBV4-1,TGCGCCAGCAGCCAACTGACTAAATGGAGGGAGGGAAACTACGAGCAGTACTTC,CASSQLTKWREGNYEQYF
few,TRBJ1-6,NA,TRBV9,TGTGCCAGCAGCCTTTCGGGGGTGGGCTCACCCCTCCACTTT,CASSLSGVGSPLHF
many,TRBJ2-1,TRBD2,TRBV11-2,TGTGCCAGCAGCTTAGATATCTCTAGCGGGGGCTACAATGAGCAGTTCTTC,CASSLDISSGGYNEQFF
NA,TRBJ1-5,TRBD1,TRBV11-2,TGTGCCACCAGTGATTTGCTGGCAGGGGGGCATAGCAATCAGCCCCAGCATTTT,CATSDLLAGGHSNQPQHF
many,TRBJ2-6,NA,TRBV4-1,TGCGCCAGCAGCCGGGAGACCTTGGGGAGCTCTGGGGCCAACGTCCTGACTTTC,CASSRETLGSSGANVLTF
many,TRBJ2-1,TRBD2,TRBV20-1,TGCAGTGCTCAAGGCTTTCGGGAGGGCCCCTACAATGAGCAGTTCTTC,CSAQGFREGPYNEQFF
NA,TRBJ2-1,NA,TRBV15,TGTGCCACCAGCAGAGATCAAGTAGCGCAGTTCTTC,CATSRDQVAQFF
many,TRBJ2-7,TRBD2,TRBV20-1,TGCAGTGCAGTACTAGCGGGAGGGGCCTACGAGCAGTACTTC,CSAVLAGGAYEQYF
NA,TRBJ2-2,NA,TRBV5-1,TGCGCCAGCAGCTGGGGACTCCCGGCGCCCGGGGAGCTGTTTTTT,CASSWGLPAPGELFF
few,TRBJ1-2,NA,TRBV7-9,TGTGCCAGCAGCTTTACAGAGAACTATGGCTACACCTTC,CASSFTENYGYTF
few,TRBJ2-7,NA,TRBV9,TGTGCCAGCAGCGTAGGGGCAGGGGTGTCCTACGAGCAGTACTTC,CASSVGAGVSYEQYF
many,TRBJ1-5,NA,TRBV2,TGTGCCAGCAGAGCCCCGGGGTTTCAGCCCCAGCATTTT,CASRAPGFQPQHF
NA,TRBJ2-1,NA,TRBV9,TGTGCCAGCAGCGTAGCGGGACATACTTACAATGAGCAGTTCTTC,CASSVAGHTYNEQFF
few,TRBJ2-2,TRBD2,TRBV2,TGTGCCAGCATGGGGGTAGCGGGTGAGGAGCTGTTTTTT,CASMGVAGEELFF
many,TRBJ1-2,NA,TRBV12-3/TRBV12-4,TGTGCCAGCAGTTCTGGGTCGTATGGCTACACCTTC,CASSSGSYGYTF